The rows below give T cell receptor beta chains drawn from one sample of a study of T cell responses to AZD1222 COVID-19 vaccine. Profiling relied on immunoSEQ multiplex PCR, and the TCRdb table lists in-frame clones only, not all of them. The sample shows roughly 150,000 clones, 92% of them seen only once. Sample: peripheral blood, taken on day 0 of AZD1222 vaccination. All receptors derive from an adult in good health. The CDR3 runs from the conserved cysteine through the conserved F or W. D genes are given only for firm matches. For some rows the clone size is stated as once, few or many, or as a class when expanded; others skip it.

J	V	D	size	DNA	CDR3
TRBJ2-7	TRBV2	.	.	TGTGCCAGCAGTGTTCGGGTACAGTCCGGCGAGCAGTACTTC	CASSVRVQSGEQYF
TRBJ1-1	TRBV5-1	TRBD1	.	TGCGCCAGCAGCGGACACAGGGGAAGCACTGAAGCTTTCTTT	CASSGHRGSTEAFF
TRBJ1-5	TRBV19	.	.	TGTGCCAGTAGCGACACTAGCAATCAGCCCCAGCATTTT	CASSDTSNQPQHF
TRBJ2-1	TRBV29-1	.	few	TGCAGCGTGCGACTAGTTAATAGCTACAATGAGCAGTTCTTC	CSVRLVNSYNEQFF
TRBJ1-2	TRBV5-1	.	.	TGCGCCAGCAGCTTGTCAGGAGGGACTAACTATGGCTACACCTTC	CASSLSGGTNYGYTF
TRBJ2-3	TRBV6-5	.	.	TGTGCCAGCAGTTACTCAGCCGCCCATACGCAGTATTTT	CASSYSAAHTQYF
TRBJ1-2	TRBV25-1	.	.	TGTGCCAGCAGTGATCCGGGGGCGAACTATGGCTACACCTTC	CASSDPGANYGYTF
TRBJ1-6	TRBV5-1	TRBD1	.	TGCGCCAGCAGCCCTGGACAGGGCCATTCACCCCTCCACTTT	CASSPGQGHSPLHF
TRBJ1-2	TRBV19	TRBD1	.	TGTGCCAGCTCGACCGACAGGGGGCGAAACTATGGCTACACCTTC	CASSTDRGRNYGYTF
TRBJ1-2	TRBV2	.	.	TGTGCCAGCGGGGAGGCTAACTATGGCTACACCTTC	CASGEANYGYTF
TRBJ1-5	TRBV30	.	.	TGTGCCTGGAGCTTTGGGGTCGGGCAGCCCCAGCATTTT	CAWSFGVGQPQHF
TRBJ2-1	TRBV7-2	.	.	TGTGCCAGCAGCTCCCCGAGAAACAATGAGCAGTTCTTC	CASSSPRNNEQFF
TRBJ2-5	TRBV5-4	TRBD2	.	TGTGCCAGCAGCTTGGCCGCGGGAGCTCGGGAGACCCAGTACTTC	CASSLAAGARETQYF
TRBJ1-2	TRBV19	.	.	TGTGCCAGTAGTATCAAACAAGGCGGTGGCTACACCTTC	CASSIKQGGGYTF
TRBJ1-2	TRBV19	.	once	TGTGCCAGTATCCCCGGGACGGGACTTGGCTACACCTTC	CASIPGTGLGYTF
TRBJ1-4	TRBV6-5	TRBD1	once	TGTGCCAGCAGGAGACAGGGGGAAAGTGAAAAACTGTTTTTT	CASRRQGESEKLFF
TRBJ2-7	TRBV7-6	.	.	TGTGCCAGCAGCTTAGGAGCGGGTTTGGCCTACGAGCAGTACTTC	CASSLGAGLAYEQYF
TRBJ1-1	TRBV6-5	TRBD1	.	TGTGCCAGCAGTATCGACAGGGGGCGGACTGAAGCTTTCTTT	CASSIDRGRTEAFF
TRBJ2-3	TRBV19	.	.	TGTGCCAGTAGTCCTCGATCCTACACAGATACGCAGTATTTT	CASSPRSYTDTQYF
TRBJ1-3	TRBV14	.	.	TGTGCCAGCAGCTTTAAGCCTCCCAGCTCTGGAAACACCATATATTTT	CASSFKPPSSGNTIYF
TRBJ2-7	TRBV10-3	.	once	TGTGCCACACTTCGGGCCCTGCAGGTCTACGAGCAGTACTTC	CATLRALQVYEQYF
TRBJ2-3	TRBV2	.	once	TGTGCCAGCAGTGCCGGGGCGCTTGCAGATACGCAGTATTTT	CASSAGALADTQYF
TRBJ2-4	TRBV12-3/TRBV12-4	.	.	TGTGCCAGCAGTTTAGATGGGAACATTCAGTACTTC	CASSLDGNIQYF
TRBJ2-7	TRBV29-1	.	.	TGCAGCGCCGCCCGGGGGGGGACAGCAGACTACGAGCAGTACTTC	CSAARGGTADYEQYF
TRBJ2-5	TRBV20-1	TRBD2	few	TGCAGTGCTAGTACGGGAGGATCCCAAGAGACCCAGTACTTC	CSASTGGSQETQYF
TRBJ2-5	TRBV11-2	TRBD1	once	TGTGCCAGCAGCGCAGACAGGGGGCCGGGGGAGACCCAGTACTTC	CASSADRGPGETQYF
TRBJ2-5	TRBV7-2	.	.	TGTGCCAGCATCCCCGATCTCGGGACCCAGTACTTC	CASIPDLGTQYF
TRBJ1-1	TRBV19	.	few	TGTGCCAGTAGTTCGCCAGGGTCAGGGACTGAAGCTTTCTTT	CASSSPGSGTEAFF
TRBJ1-6	TRBV25-1	.	.	TGTGCCAGCAGTGAATTTCTCGGGGATAACTCACCCCTCCACTTT	CASSEFLGDNSPLHF
TRBJ1-5	TRBV7-9	.	.	TGTGCCAGCAGCCCAGGGGGCAATCAGCCCCAGCATTTT	CASSPGGNQPQHF
TRBJ1-5	TRBV10-1	.	.	TGCGCCAGCAGTACAGGGAAGGATCAGCCCCAGCATTTT	CASSTGKDQPQHF
TRBJ2-2	TRBV27	TRBD2	.	TGTGCCAGCAGCAGACTAGCGGGAGTGGCCGGGGAGCTGTTTTTT	CASSRLAGVAGELFF
TRBJ1-2	TRBV6-5	.	.	TGTGCCAGCAGTCCCTCGGCGGGATGGAGTGGCTACACCTTC	CASSPSAGWSGYTF
TRBJ2-7	TRBV4-1	.	.	TGCGCCAGCAGCCAGGGGGCGGGCTACGAGCAGTACTTC	CASSQGAGYEQYF
TRBJ1-3	TRBV30	TRBD1	.	TGTGCCTGGAAAACGCGGACAGGGGGCAAATCTGGAAACACCATATATTTT	CAWKTRTGGKSGNTIYF
TRBJ1-3	TRBV30	.	.	TGTGCCTCAAGTGGGTCAGCTGGAAACACCATATATTTT	CASSGSAGNTIYF
TRBJ1-5	TRBV10-3	.	.	TGTGCCATCAGTGAGGGTTCGTCAGCAAGGAATCAGCCCCAGCATTTT	CAISEGSSARNQPQHF
TRBJ1-3	TRBV5-4	.	few	TGTGCCAGCAGCTCACGGGCCTCAAACACCATATATTTT	CASSSRASNTIYF
TRBJ1-1	TRBV29-1	.	.	TGCAGCGTCGAACAGTTGGGCACTGAAGCTTTCTTT	CSVEQLGTEAFF
TRBJ1-1	TRBV7-9	.	.	TGTGCCAGCACCCGACACTCGGAAGGAGCTTTCTTT	CASTRHSEGAFF
TRBJ2-1	TRBV6-4	.	.	TGTGCCAGCAGTGACGGGAACAATGAGCAGTTCTTC	CASSDGNNEQFF
TRBJ1-3	TRBV5-6	TRBD1	.	TGTGCCAGCAGCAGGACAGGGGGAAACACCATATATTTT	CASSRTGGNTIYF